Here is one T cell receptor (beta chain) with its context. As originally analysed: Amplification with reference gene primers provided the estimates of nucleated cell counts. Assay used: immunoSEQ multiplex PCR; TCRdb lists only in-frame clones, some missing. D and trimming were read from the DNA, whereas the V and J calls and clone size are those reported in that table. The repertoire holds about 260,000 clones, with about 91% as singletons. This CDR3 has 14 residues. This sample is part of a study of blood T cell repertoires in COVID-19. At the level of the study: Both acute and convalescent COVID-19 samples were obtained from the United States, Italy and Spain. Sample material is recorded as cDNA or gDNA derived from T cells, B-cell-depleted T cells, or PBMCs.

Individuals drawn from around 24 US areas were about 18 to 95 years old. This TCR came from a man aged 35-49 years who had been exposed to COVID-19. J is TRBJ2-7 and V is TRBV21-1; no check of the table's D call, TRBD2, against the DNA was made. TRBV21-1 is noted as a pseudogene. Sequencing was done on a sample of PBMCs or T cells enriched from blood (not recorded which). The CDR3 DNA reads TGTGCCAGCAGCATGGAGCGGATTAGGTGCGAGCAGTACTTC. Its translation: CASSMERIRCEQYF.